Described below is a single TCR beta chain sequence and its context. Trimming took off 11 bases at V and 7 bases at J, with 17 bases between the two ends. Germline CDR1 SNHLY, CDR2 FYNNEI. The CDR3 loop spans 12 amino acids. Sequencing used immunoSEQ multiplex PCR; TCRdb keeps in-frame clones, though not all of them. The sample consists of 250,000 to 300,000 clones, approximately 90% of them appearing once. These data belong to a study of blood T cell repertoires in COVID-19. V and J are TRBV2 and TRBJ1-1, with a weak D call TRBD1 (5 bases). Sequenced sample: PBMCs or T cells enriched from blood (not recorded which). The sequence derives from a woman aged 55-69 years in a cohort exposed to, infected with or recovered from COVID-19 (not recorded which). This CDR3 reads CAVITGTLEAFF. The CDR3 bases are TGTGCCGTGATAACAGGAACCCTTGAAGCTTTCTTT.